Listed here are 19 T cell receptor beta chains from one sample, sequenced in a study of blood T cell repertoires in COVID-19. Generated by immunoSEQ multiplex PCR, the TCRdb table keeps only in-frame clones and is missing some. The top ten hold roughly 1.5% of the sample, which has 140,000 to 150,000 clones, over 70% seen once. The sequenced sample consisted of peripheral blood. Receptor source: a woman in her forties or fifties with acute or convalescent COVID-19.

The gene calls are TRBV5-4 and TRBJ2-7, with 7 bases identical to TRBD1. Germline V gene lookup returns CDR1 SGHNT and CDR2 YYREEE (reference sequence). The V gene end was trimmed by 2 bases and the J gene end by 0 bases; junction bases not matched to a gene: 2. The CDR3 covers 14 residues. This CDR3 reads CASSFGTASYEQYF. DNA of the CDR3: TGTGCCAGCAGCTTTGGGACAGCCTCCTACGAGCAGTACTTC.

This clone was seen just once. This chain joins TRBV20-1 and TRBJ2-7; a weak D match, TRBD1 (5 bases). Trimming left V 6 bases short and J 4 bases short, with 10 bases between. Germline assignment: CDR1 DFQATT and CDR2 SNEGSKA (reference sequence). The CDR3 length is 11 residues. CDR3 sequence reads: CSAEAGYEQYF. The CDR3, as DNA: TGCAGTGCCGAGGCAGGGTACGAGCAGTACTTC.

This clone showed up just once. The V and J genes are TRBV28 and TRBJ1-2, with D uncertain. There are 14 residues in the CDR3. V lost 8 bases and J lost 4, with 17 bases in between. Germline CDR1 reads MDHEN; CDR2 reads SYDVKM. This CDR3 is CASRKSALGYGYTF. CDR3 bases: TGTGCCAGCCGTAAAAGTGCGCTCGGCTATGGCTACACCTTC.

The chain uses TRBV6-5 and TRBJ1-2; possible D gene TRBD1, 6 bases. Germline CDR1 MNHEY, CDR2 SVGAGI. The V gene lost 2 bases and the J gene lost 3 bases, with 13 bases spanning the gap. The CDR3 runs to 15 residues. CDR3 protein: CASSYPGQGYYGYTF. For the CDR3, the DNA is TGTGCCAGCAGTTACCCGGGGCAGGGGTACTATGGCTACACCTTC.

The J gene is TRBJ1-5, the V gene TRBV19, with 7 bases identical to TRBD1. This CDR3 has 15 amino acids. From germline, CDR1 is LNHDA and CDR2 SQIVND (reference sequence). Losses at the gene ends were 1 base for V and 3 bases for J; bases not matched to a gene: 3. The CDR3 region has the DNA TGTGCCAGTAGTATAGGGCAGGGGGACAATCAGCCCCAGCATTTT. Translating gives CASSIGQGDNQPQHF.

The chain joins TRBV6-6 to TRBJ2-1, with TRBD1 identical over 12 bases. After removal of 5 bases from V and 8 bases from J, the junction contained 7 bases not matched to a gene. This CDR3 comprises 15 residues. Germline assignment: CDR1 MNHNY and CDR2 SVGAGI (reference sequence). The CDR3 DNA is TGTGCCAGCAGTCCGGGACAGGGGGCGTTCTATGAGCAGTTCTTC. Amino acids: CASSPGQGAFYEQFF.

V is TRBV3-1 (or the pseudogene TRBV3-2) and J is TRBJ2-5; 10 nucleotides line up with TRBD1. J gave up 0 bases and V 2 bases, and 3 bases lay outside the gene matches. In germline, CDR1 is LGHDT, CDR2 YNNKEL (reference sequence). This CDR3 contains 16 residues. CDR3 loop: CASSQPGQGYQETQYF. For the CDR3, the DNA is TGTGCCAGCAGCCAACCGGGACAGGGGTACCAAGAGACCCAGTACTTC.

The rearrangement uses TRBV7-9 and TRBJ2-5, with D possibly matching TRBD2 (6 bases). V was cut by 8 bases and J by 5 bases, with 15 bases left in between. The CDR3 sequence is 13 residues long. Germline V lookup: CDR1 SEHNR, CDR2 FQNEAQ (reference sequence). For the CDR3, the DNA is TGTGCCAGCCATTCCCGGGAGACGGAGACCCAGTACTTC. Its translation: CASHSRETETQYF.

The chain employs TRBV25-1 and TRBJ1-1; D is uncertain. The V and J ends lost 1 base and 5 bases respectively, with 14 bases between them. The CDR3 length is 15 residues. The germline V gene has CDR1 MGHDK and CDR2 SYGVNS. The chain's CDR3 is CASSESRMGGTEAFF. In DNA form, the CDR3 reads TGTGCCAGCAGTGAATCGAGAATGGGAGGTACTGAAGCTTTCTTT.

Written as DNA, the CDR3 is TGTGCCAGCAGCCAAGAAGGGGGCGGGAATCAGCCCCAGCATTTT. It yields the protein CASSQEGGGNQPQHF. V and J are TRBV4-2 and TRBJ1-5, with 7 bases that match TRBD1. There are 15 residues in the CDR3. V gave up 0 bases and J gave up 4 bases; unmatched junction bases: 3. Germline V CDR1 and CDR2: LGHNA, YNFKEQ.

The chain employs TRBV12-3 or TRBV12-4 and TRBJ2-3, with D perhaps matching TRBD2 (5 bases). V was shortened by 8 bases and J by 3 bases, with 12 bases between the two germline ends. This CDR3 comprises 13 residues. The CDR3 here is CASLSGWTDTQYF. The CDR3 nucleotides read TGTGCCAGCTTGAGCGGTTGGACAGATACGCAGTATTTT.

The genes are TRBV7-3 and TRBJ2-3; 12 bases map to TRBD2. Losses at the gene ends were 4 bases for V and 5 bases for J; bases not matched to a gene: 4. CDR3 length equals 15 residues. In germline, CDR1 is SGHTA, CDR2 FQGTGA. CDR3 in DNA: TGTGCCAGCAGCTCATCTAGCGGGAGGGTAGATACGCAGTATTTT. Residues: CASSSSSGRVDTQYF.

The sample holds one count of this clone. J is TRBJ1-2 and V is TRBV7-9; D perhaps matches TRBD1 (5 bases). The CDR3 length is 13 residues. Per germline, CDR1 SEHNR and CDR2 FQNEAQ (reference sequence). The V end lost 5 bases, the J end lost 8 bases, and 15 bases lay between the germline ends. CDR3 DNA: TGTGCCAGCAGCCGAGACAGTTCCGGAGGCTACACCTTC. The encoded protein is CASSRDSSGGYTF.

This sequence joins TRBV6-5 and TRBJ1-2; no firm D call. The germline CDR1 and CDR2 sequences are MNHEY and SVGAGI. The ends were cut back, 5 bases at V and 7 bases at J, with 11 bases in the middle. CDR3 length equals 12 residues. As DNA, the CDR3 is TGTGCCAGCAGTCGGGGTGGAGGTGGCTACACCTTC. Translation: CASSRGGGGYTF.

The J gene is TRBJ1-4, the V gene TRBV28; D gene uncertain. Germline CDR1 is MDHEN and CDR2 is SYDVKM. Trimming removed 6 bases at V and 0 bases at J, with 11 bases between. The CDR3 covers 15 residues. The CDR3 DNA sequence: TGTGCCAGCAGGGGGAGACCTGCAACTAATGAAAAACTGTTTTTT. It specifies CASRGRPATNEKLFF.

V gene TRBV11-2 combines with J gene TRBJ1-6; possibly TRBD1 for D (6 bases). This CDR3 has 17 residues. CDR1 is SGHAT and CDR2 is FQNNGV in the germline V gene. The V gene lost 1 base and the J gene lost 6 bases, with 16 bases spanning the gap. The CDR3 nucleotides are TGTGCCAGCAGCTTAGGTTCGTGGGGGCGTTTTAATTCACCCCTCCACTTT. Residues: CASSLGSWGRFNSPLHF.

The CDR3 bases are TGTGCCAGCAGCCCTCAGGGTATGAGCAATGAGCAGTTCTTC. This encodes CASSPQGMSNEQFF. The chain carries TRBV7-8 and TRBJ2-1; D is possibly TRBD1 (5 bases). The V end was cut by 5 bases, the J end by 6 bases, with 14 bases between. CDR3 length: 14 amino acids. Per germline, CDR1 SGHVS and CDR2 FQNEAQ.

The V call is TRBV10-3, the J call TRBJ2-5; D is unresolved. CDR3 length equals 13 residues. The germline V gene has CDR1 ENHRY and CDR2 SYGVKD. V was clipped by 4 bases and J by 0 bases, with 6 bases between them. CDR3 residues: CAISAQYQETQYF. The CDR3 bases are TGTGCCATCAGTGCCCAGTACCAAGAGACCCAGTACTTC.

The table lists this clone with a count of one. The chain recombines TRBV3-1 (or the pseudogene TRBV3-2) with TRBJ2-4, with D possibly matching TRBD1 (5 bases). The V end was cut by 0 bases, the J end by 7 bases, with 16 bases between. The CDR3 sequence is 16 residues long. Germline assignment: CDR1 LGHDT and CDR2 YNNKEL (reference sequence). CDR3 nucleotides: TGTGCCAGCAGCCAAGATAAAGGGCAGGGTTGGAACATTCAGTACTTC. Protein product: CASSQDKGQGWNIQYF.